This entry lists 18 T cell receptor beta chains sequenced from one sample in a study of cytomegalovirus exposure and HLA in healthy donors. PCR involved 60 Vbeta and 13 Jbeta primers. Data came from immunoSEQ multiplex PCR; TCRdb stores just in-frame clones and leaves some out. The sample has tens of thousands of clones, and its top ten clones hold about 5%. The sequencing sample was made of PBMCs. The receptor set was obtained from a woman in her thirties or forties in good health and CMV-seropositive.

V is TRBV14 and J is TRBJ2-3, with a weak D call TRBD2 (6 bases). The CDR3 sequence is 16 residues long. The germline CDR1 and CDR2 sequences are SGHDN and FVKESK. The V end lost 0 bases, the J end lost 5 bases, and 15 bases lay between the germline ends. The CDR3 DNA follows: TGTGCCAGCAGCCAAGATTACGGGAGTCTGGGAGATACGCAGTATTTT. This codes for CASSQDYGSLGDTQYF.

This chain connects TRBV2 to TRBJ2-2; TRBD2 might be the D (6 bases). V lost 7 bases, J lost 4 bases, and 13 bases lay in between. The CDR3 is 14 residues long. From germline, CDR1 is SNHLY and CDR2 FYNNEI. The CDR3 protein is CASIQRGGTGELFF. In DNA form, the CDR3 reads TGTGCCAGCATTCAGAGGGGAGGCACCGGGGAGCTGTTTTTT. The full variable domain, its missing parts supplied by reference TRBV2 and TRBJ2-2, is EPEVTQTPSHQVTQMGQEVILRCVPISNHLYFYWYRQILGQKVEFLVSFYNNEISEKSEIFDDQFSVERPDGSNFTLKIRSTKLEDSAMYFCASIQRGGTGELFFGEGSRLTVL.

This chain joins TRBV27 and TRBJ2-2; D not certain. The V gene's germline CDR1 is MNHEY and CDR2 SMNVEV (reference sequence). The ends were cut back, 0 bases at V and 0 bases at J, with 11 bases in the middle. This CDR3 comprises 17 residues. The CDR3 sequence: CASSLSMGLTNTGELFF. CDR3 sequence (DNA): TGTGCCAGCAGTTTATCGATGGGCTTGACGAACACCGGGGAGCTGTTTTTT.

This chain connects TRBV12-2 to TRBJ2-7; no check of the table's D call, TRBD2, against the DNA was made. TRBV12-2 is reported as a pseudogene. CDR3 size: 12 residues. CDR3 bases: TGTGCAAGCCCCGGGTTGGGCTACGAGCAGTACTTC. The encoded protein is CASPGLGYEQYF.

The chain joins TRBV9 to TRBJ1-2; 8 nucleotides line up with TRBD1. Per the germline V gene, CDR1 is SGDLS and CDR2 is YYNGEE. The CDR3 loop spans 14 amino acids. The trim removed 0 bases at V and 5 bases at J, leaving 3 bases unmatched. CDR3 in DNA: TGTGCCAGCAGCGTAGATGGGACAGGATATGGCTACACCTTC. Translation gives CASSVDGTGYGYTF.

The CDR3 reads CASSPGQGLYGYTF. CDR3 DNA sequence: TGTGCCAGCAGCCCCGGACAGGGCCTCTATGGCTACACCTTC. The rearrangement joins TRBV13 to TRBJ1-2; TRBD1 matches 8 bases. Unmatched junction bases numbered 6, after V lost 5 bases and J lost 4 bases. The CDR3 is made up of 14 amino acids. Germline CDR1 PRHDT, CDR2 FYEKMQ (reference sequence). The variable domain in full, with the rest retrieved from reference TRBV13 and TRBJ1-2, is AAGVIQSPRHLIKEKRETATLKCYPIPRHDTVYWYQQGPGQDPQFLISFYEKMQSDKGSIPDRFSAQQFSDYHSELNMSSLELGDSALYFCASSPGQGLYGYTFGSGTRLTVV.

V and J are TRBV19 and TRBJ2-2, with TRBD1 matching over 7 bases. The CDR3 runs to 14 residues. The germline V gene encodes CDR1 LNHDA and CDR2 SQIVND (reference sequence). J lost 1 base, V lost 4 bases, and 0 bases had no gene match. Here the CDR3 DNA reads TGTGCCAGTAGTAGACAGGGGAACACCGGGGAGCTGTTTTTT. This translates into CASSRQGNTGELFF.

The chain joins TRBV6-5 to TRBJ2-1; 8 bases line up with TRBD2. Germline trimming cut 4 bases from V and 9 bases from J; bases unmatched to any gene: 11. Germline CDR1 is MNHEY and CDR2 is SVGAGI. The CDR3 runs 15 residues. CDR3 sequence: CASSSLAGYASEQFF. As DNA, the CDR3 is TGTGCCAGCAGTTCTTTAGCGGGGTATGCGAGTGAGCAGTTCTTC.

The CDR3 sequence: CASSPPGVVNTGELFF. The CDR3 DNA is TGTGCCAGCTCACCACCAGGGGTGGTGAACACCGGGGAGCTGTTTTTT. The chain carries TRBV18 and TRBJ2-2; tentative D call: TRBD1 (5 bases). The CDR3 loop spans 16 amino acids. V lost 0 bases and J 1 base, leaving 9 bases between the germline ends. Germline V gene data show CDR1 as KGHSH and CDR2 as LQKENI.

CDR3 bases: TGTGCCAGCTCAACCAGGGCTGATGAGCAGTTCTTC. Amino acids: CASSTRADEQFF. The genes are TRBV18 and TRBJ2-1; D possibly corresponds to TRBD1 (5 bases). Germline-derived CDR1 and CDR2 are KGHSH and LQKENI. The V gene lost 5 bases and the J gene lost 8 bases, with 10 bases spanning the gap. This CDR3 region has 12 residues.

The V and J genes are TRBV4-2 and TRBJ1-4; TRBD1 aligns across 9 bases. The CDR3 consists of 16 residues. Germline values: CDR1 LGHNA, CDR2 YNFKEQ. V was clipped by 2 bases and J by 7 bases; unmatched bases: 8. In DNA form, the CDR3 reads TGTGCCAGCAGCCAATCAACACCGGGACAGGGTGAAAAACTGTTTTTT. Protein: CASSQSTPGQGEKLFF.

The J gene is TRBJ2-1, the V gene TRBV25-1, with D tentatively TRBD1 (6 bases). V was cut by 1 base and J by 2 bases, with 12 bases left in between. Germline CDR1 is MGHDK and CDR2 is SYGVNS. This CDR3 is 16 amino acids long. The CDR3 nucleotides read TGTGCCAGCAGTGAATCGGGGACACCGACCTACAATGAGCAGTTCTTC. This encodes CASSESGTPTYNEQFF.

The CDR3 nucleotides are TGCGCCAGCAGCCAAGATGCGTCCAATGAGCAGTTCTTC. This sequence encodes CASSQDASNEQFF. The chain has TRBV4-1 and TRBJ2-1; no firm D call. The V end lost 0 bases, the J end lost 6 bases, and 6 bases lay between the germline ends. The CDR3 is made up of 13 amino acids. Germline CDR1 MGHRA, CDR2 YSYEKL.

This chain uses TRBV23-1 with TRBJ2-2, with 9 positions matching TRBD2. TRBV23-1 is an ORF; its function is uncertain. J gave up 2 bases and V 1 base, and 11 bases lay outside the gene matches. This CDR3 spans 19 amino acids. The CDR3 sequence is CASSQYCPSGNINTGELFF. CDR3 in DNA: TGCGCCAGCAGTCAATACTGTCCTAGCGGGAACATTAACACCGGGGAGCTGTTTTTT.

The V call is TRBV7-3, the J call TRBJ2-1, with 7 bases aligning to TRBD2. The CDR3 length is 17 residues. J lost 6 bases, V lost 1 base, and 12 bases had no gene match. Germline V gene lookup returns CDR1 SGHTA and CDR2 FQGTGA. CDR3 nucleotide sequence: TGTGCCAGCAGCTTAAATCGGGCGGGGGAAGGTTTCAATGAGCAGTTCTTC. Protein sequence: CASSLNRAGEGFNEQFF.

The V and J genes are TRBV5-1 and TRBJ2-7, with 12 bases fitting TRBD2. CDR1 and CDR2 (germline): SGHRS, YFSETQ. V dropped 2 bases and J dropped 6; count of bases not matched to a gene: 3. This CDR3 region has 14 residues. CDR3 sequence: CASSLLLAGGEQYF. CDR3 coding DNA: TGCGCCAGCAGCTTACTACTAGCGGGAGGCGAGCAGTACTTC.

The CDR3 DNA reads TGTGCCAGCAGCAGGCGCGGGGGGGAAAATGAGCAGTTCTTC. This gives the protein CASSRRGGENEQFF. The rearrangement joins TRBV7-3 to TRBJ2-1; 9 bases line up with TRBD2. CDR3 length: 14 residues. J gave up 7 bases and V 5 bases, and 6 bases lay outside the gene matches. In germline, CDR1 is SGHTA, CDR2 FQGTGA.

This chain joins TRBV30 and TRBJ2-3; TRBD2 agrees at 8 bases. The ends lost 0 bases at V and 0 bases at J; junction bases unmatched: 2. Germline CDR1 reads GTSNPN; CDR2 reads SVGIG (reference sequence). This CDR3 is built from 15 residues. CDR3: CAWSVLADSTDTQYF. The DNA for the CDR3 is TGTGCCTGGAGTGTACTAGCGGATAGCACAGATACGCAGTATTTT.